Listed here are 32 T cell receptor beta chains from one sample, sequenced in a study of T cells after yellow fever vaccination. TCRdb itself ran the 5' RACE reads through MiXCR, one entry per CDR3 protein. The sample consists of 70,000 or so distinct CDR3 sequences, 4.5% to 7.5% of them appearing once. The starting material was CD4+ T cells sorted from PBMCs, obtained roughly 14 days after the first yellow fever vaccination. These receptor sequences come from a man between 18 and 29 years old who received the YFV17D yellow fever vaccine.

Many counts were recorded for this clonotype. In DNA, the CDR3 is TGTGCCAGCAGTCAAGGGGGCAGCCACAATCAGCCCCAGCATTTT. Translated: CASSQGGSHNQPQHF. J is TRBJ1-5 and V is TRBV6-2 or TRBV6-3; TRBD1 agrees at 7 bases. V shed 5 bases, J shed 3 bases, and the junction held 7 bases outside the gene matches. Germline CDR1 MNHEY, CDR2 SVGEGT. The length of the CDR3 is 15 residues.

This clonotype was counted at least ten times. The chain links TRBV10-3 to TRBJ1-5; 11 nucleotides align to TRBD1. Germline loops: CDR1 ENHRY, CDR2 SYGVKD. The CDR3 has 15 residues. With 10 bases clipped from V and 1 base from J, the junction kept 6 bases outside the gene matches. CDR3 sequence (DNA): TGTGCCACCGGACAGGGGGCGCCGAGCAATCAGCCCCAGCATTTT. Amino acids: CATGQGAPSNQPQHF.

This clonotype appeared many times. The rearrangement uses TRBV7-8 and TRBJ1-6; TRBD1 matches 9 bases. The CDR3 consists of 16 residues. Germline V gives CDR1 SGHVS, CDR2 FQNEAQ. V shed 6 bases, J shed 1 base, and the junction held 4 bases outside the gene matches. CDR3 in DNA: TGTGCCAGCAGGGGGGACAGGGAGTCCTATAATTCACCCCTCCACTTT. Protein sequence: CASRGDRESYNSPLHF. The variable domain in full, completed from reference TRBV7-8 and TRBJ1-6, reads GAGVSQSPRYKVAKRGQDVALRCDPISGHVSLFWYQQALGQGPEFLTYFQNEAQLDKSGLPSDRFFAERPEGSVSTLKIQRTQQEDSAVYLCASRGDRESYNSPLHFGNGTRLTVT.

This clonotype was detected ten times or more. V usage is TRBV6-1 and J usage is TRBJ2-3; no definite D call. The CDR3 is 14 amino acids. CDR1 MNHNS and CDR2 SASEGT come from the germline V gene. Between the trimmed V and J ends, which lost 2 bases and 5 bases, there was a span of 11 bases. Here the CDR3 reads CASSERADVDTQYF. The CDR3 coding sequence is TGTGCCAGCAGTGAAAGGGCTGACGTAGATACGCAGTATTTT.

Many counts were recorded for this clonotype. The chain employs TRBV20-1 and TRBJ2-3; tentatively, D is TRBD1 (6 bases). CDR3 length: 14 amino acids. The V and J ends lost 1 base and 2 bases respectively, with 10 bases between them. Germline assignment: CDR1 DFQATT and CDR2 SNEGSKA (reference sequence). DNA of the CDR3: TGCAGTGCTAGAGGCAGGGGATTCACAGATACGCAGTATTTT. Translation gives CSARGRGFTDTQYF.

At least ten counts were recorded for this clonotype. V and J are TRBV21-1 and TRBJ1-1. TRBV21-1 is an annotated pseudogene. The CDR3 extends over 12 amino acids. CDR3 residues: CASSILSLEAFF. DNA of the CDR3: TGTGCCAGCAGCATCTTAAGCCTTGAAGCTTTCTTT.

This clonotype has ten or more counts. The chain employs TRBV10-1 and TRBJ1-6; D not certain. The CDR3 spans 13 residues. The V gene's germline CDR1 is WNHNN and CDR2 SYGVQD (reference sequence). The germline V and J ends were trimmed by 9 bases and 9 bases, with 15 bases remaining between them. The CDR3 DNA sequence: TGCGCCAGTAACGACATATGGGGTTCACCCCTCCACTTT. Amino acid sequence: CASNDIWGSPLHF.

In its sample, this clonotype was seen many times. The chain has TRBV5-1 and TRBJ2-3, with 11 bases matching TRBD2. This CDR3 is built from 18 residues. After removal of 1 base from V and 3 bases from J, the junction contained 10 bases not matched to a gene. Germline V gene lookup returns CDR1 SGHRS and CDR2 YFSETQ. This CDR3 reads CASSLNSGGARGTDTQYF. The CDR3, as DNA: TGCGCCAGCAGCTTGAATAGCGGGGGGGCCCGGGGGACAGATACGCAGTATTTT.

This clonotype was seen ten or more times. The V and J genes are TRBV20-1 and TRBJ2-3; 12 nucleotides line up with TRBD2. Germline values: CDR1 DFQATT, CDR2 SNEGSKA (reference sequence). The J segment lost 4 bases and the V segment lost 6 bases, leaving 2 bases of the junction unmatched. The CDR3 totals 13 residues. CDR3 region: CSAPSGGADTQYF. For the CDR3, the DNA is TGCAGTGCCCCTAGCGGGGGGGCAGATACGCAGTATTTT.

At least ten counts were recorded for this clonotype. CDR3 coding DNA: TGTGCCAGCAGTTACCGACAAGCGGGGTTTGGGACCCAGTACTTC. This sequence encodes CASSYRQAGFGTQYF. This chain links TRBV6-5 with TRBJ2-5, with 7 bases identical to TRBD2. Unmatched junction bases numbered 10, after V lost 2 bases and J lost 7 bases. This CDR3 spans 15 amino acids. Per the germline V gene, CDR1 is MNHEY and CDR2 is SVGAGI.

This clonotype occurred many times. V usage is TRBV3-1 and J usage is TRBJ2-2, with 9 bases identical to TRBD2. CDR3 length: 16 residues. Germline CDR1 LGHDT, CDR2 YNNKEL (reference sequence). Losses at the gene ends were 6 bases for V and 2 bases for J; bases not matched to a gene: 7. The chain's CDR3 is CASSPLAGVNTGELFF. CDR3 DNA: TGTGCCAGCAGTCCATTAGCGGGGGTAAACACCGGGGAGCTGTTTTTT.

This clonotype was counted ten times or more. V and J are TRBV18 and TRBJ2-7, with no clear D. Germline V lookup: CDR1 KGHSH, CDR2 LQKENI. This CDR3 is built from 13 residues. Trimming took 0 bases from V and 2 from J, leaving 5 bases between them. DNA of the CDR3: TGTGCCAGCTCACCACCGGGAACCTACGAGCAGTACGTC. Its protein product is CASSPPGTYEQYV.

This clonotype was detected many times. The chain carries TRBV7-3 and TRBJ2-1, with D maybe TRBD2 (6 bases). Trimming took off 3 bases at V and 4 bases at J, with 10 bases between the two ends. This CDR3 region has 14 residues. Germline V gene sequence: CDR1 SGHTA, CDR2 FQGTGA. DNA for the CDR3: TGTGCCAGCAGCTTGCGCGGGGAGTACAATGAGCAGTTCTTC. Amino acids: CASSLRGEYNEQFF.

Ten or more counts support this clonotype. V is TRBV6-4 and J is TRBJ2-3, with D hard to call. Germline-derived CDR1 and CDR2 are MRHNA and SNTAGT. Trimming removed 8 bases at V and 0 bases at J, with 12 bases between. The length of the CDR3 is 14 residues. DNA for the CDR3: TGTGCCAGCCGGGCGGCCCCTAGCACAGATACGCAGTATTTT. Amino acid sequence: CASRAAPSTDTQYF.

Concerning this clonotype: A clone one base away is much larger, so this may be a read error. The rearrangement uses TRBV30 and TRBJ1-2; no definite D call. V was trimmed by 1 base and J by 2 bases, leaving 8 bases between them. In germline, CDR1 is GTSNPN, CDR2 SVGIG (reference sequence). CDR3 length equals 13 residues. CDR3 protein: CAWSAGSNYGYTF. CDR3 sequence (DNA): TGTGCCTGGAGTGCTGGCAGCAACTATGGCTACACCTTC.

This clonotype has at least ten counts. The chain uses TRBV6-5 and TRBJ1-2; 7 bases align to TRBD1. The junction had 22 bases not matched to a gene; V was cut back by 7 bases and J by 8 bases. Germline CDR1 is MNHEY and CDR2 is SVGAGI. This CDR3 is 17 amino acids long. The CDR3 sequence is CASTHGDRHPGGRGYTF. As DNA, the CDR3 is TGTGCCAGCACCCACGGGGACAGACACCCCGGGGGTAGGGGCTACACCTTC.

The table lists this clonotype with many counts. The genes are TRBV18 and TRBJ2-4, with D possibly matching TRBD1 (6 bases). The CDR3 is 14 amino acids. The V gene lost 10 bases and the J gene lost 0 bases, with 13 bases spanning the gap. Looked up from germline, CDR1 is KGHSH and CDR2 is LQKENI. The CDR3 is CATRGQLAKNIQYF. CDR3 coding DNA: TGTGCCACCAGGGGACAACTAGCCAAAAACATTCAGTACTTC.

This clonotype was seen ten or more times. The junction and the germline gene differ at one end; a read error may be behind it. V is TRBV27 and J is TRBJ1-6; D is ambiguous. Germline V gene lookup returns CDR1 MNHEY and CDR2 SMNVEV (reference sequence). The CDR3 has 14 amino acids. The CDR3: CASSPASQNSPLQF. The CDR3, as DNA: TGTGCCAGCAGTCCCGCTTCACAAAATTCACCCCTCCAATTT.

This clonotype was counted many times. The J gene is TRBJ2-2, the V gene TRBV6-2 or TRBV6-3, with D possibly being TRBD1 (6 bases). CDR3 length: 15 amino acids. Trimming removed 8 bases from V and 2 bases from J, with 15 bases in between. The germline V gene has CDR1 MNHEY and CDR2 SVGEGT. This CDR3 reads CASRGDIGNTGELFF. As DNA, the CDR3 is TGTGCCAGCCGAGGGGACATCGGAAACACCGGGGAGCTGTTTTTT.

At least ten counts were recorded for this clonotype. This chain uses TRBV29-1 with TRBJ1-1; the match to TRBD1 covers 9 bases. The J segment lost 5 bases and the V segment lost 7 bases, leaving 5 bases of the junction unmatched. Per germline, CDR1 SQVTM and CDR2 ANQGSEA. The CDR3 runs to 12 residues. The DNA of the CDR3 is TGCAGCGCCGGACAGGGGCGGACTGAAGCTTTCTTT. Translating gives CSAGQGRTEAFF.

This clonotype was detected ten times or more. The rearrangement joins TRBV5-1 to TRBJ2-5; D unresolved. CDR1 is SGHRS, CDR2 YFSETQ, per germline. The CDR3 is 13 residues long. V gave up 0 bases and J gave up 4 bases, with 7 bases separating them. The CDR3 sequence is CASSLEGGETQYF. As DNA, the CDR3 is TGCGCCAGCAGCTTGGAGGGCGGAGAGACCCAGTACTTC.

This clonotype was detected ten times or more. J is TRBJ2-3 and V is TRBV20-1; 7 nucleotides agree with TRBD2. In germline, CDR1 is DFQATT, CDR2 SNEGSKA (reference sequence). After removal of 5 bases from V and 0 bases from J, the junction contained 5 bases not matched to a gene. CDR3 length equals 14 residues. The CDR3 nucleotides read TGCAGTGCTCCCAGGGAGGGTAGCACAGATACGCAGTATTTT. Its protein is CSAPREGSTDTQYF.

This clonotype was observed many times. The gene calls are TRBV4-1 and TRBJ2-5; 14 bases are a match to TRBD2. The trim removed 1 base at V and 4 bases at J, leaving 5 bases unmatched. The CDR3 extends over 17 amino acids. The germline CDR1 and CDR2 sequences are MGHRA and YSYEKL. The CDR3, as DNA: TGCGCCAGCAGCCAAGGACTAGCGGGGGGGAGACCAGAGACCCAGTACTTC. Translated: CASSQGLAGGRPETQYF.

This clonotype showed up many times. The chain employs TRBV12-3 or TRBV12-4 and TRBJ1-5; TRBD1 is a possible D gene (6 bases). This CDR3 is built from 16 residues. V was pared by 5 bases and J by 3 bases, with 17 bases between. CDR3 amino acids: CASSTSGQGNNQPQHF. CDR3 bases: TGTGCCAGCAGTACTAGTGGTCAGGGGAACAATCAGCCCCAGCATTTT.

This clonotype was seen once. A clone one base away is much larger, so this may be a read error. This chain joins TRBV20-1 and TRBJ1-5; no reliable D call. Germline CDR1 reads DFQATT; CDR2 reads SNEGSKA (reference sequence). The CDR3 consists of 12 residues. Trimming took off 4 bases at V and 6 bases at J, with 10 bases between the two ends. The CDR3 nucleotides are TGCAGTGCTACGTTGGGCATTCAGCCCCAGCATTTT. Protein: CSATLGIQPQHF.

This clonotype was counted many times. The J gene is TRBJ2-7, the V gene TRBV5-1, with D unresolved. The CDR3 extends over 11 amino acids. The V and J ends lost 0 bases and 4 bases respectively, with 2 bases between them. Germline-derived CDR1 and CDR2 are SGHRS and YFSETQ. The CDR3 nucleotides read TGCGCCAGCAGCTTGGAGTACGAGCAGTACTTC. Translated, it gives CASSLEYEQYF.

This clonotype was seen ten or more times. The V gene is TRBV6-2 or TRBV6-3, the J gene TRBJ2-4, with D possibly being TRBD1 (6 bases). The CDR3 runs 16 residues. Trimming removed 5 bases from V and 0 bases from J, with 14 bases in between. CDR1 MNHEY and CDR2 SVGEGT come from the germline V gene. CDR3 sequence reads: CASSPPGTIAKNIQYF. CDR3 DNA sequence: TGTGCCAGCAGTCCGCCCGGGACAATAGCCAAAAACATTCAGTACTTC.

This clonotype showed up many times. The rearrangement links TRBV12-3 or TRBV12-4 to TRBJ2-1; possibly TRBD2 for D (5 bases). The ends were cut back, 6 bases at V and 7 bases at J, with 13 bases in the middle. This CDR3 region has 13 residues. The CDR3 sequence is CASSPGFYNEQFF. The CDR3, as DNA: TGTGCCAGCAGCCCGGGATTCTATAATGAGCAGTTCTTC.

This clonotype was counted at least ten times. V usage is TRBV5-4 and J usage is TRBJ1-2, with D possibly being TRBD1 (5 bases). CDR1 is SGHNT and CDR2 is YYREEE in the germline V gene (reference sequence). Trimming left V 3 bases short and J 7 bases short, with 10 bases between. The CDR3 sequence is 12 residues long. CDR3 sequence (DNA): TGTGCCAGCAGCTGGGGGAGGGGTGGCTACACCTTC. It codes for CASSWGRGGYTF.

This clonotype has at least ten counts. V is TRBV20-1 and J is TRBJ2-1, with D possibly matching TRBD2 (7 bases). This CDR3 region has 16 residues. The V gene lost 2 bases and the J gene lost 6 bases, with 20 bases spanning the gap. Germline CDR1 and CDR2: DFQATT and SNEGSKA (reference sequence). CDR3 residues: CSARLFAGALINEQFF. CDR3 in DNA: TGCAGTGCTAGACTTTTCGCGGGGGCGTTGATCAATGAGCAGTTCTTC.

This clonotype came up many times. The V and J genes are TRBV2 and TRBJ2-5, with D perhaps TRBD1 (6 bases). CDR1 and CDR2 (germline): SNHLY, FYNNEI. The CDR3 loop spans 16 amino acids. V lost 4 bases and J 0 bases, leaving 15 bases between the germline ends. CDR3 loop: CASSGPDSLYQETQYF. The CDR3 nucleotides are TGTGCCAGCAGTGGCCCGGACAGTCTTTACCAAGAGACCCAGTACTTC.

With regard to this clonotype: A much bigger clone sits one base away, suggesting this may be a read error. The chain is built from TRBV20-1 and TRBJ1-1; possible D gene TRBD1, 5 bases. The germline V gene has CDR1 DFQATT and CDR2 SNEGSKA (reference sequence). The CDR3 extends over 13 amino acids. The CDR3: CIASRTGHTEAFF. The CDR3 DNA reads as TGCATTGCTAGTCGTACAGGTCACACTGAAGCTTTCTTT.